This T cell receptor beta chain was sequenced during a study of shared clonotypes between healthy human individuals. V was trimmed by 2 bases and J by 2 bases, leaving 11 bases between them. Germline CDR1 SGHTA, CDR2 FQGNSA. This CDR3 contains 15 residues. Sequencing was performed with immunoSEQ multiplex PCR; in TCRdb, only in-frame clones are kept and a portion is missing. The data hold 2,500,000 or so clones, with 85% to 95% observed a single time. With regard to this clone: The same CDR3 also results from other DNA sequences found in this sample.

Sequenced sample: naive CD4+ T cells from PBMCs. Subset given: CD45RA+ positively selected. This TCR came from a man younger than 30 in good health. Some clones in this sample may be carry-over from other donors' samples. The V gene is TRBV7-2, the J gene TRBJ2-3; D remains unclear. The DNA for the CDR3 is TGTGCCAGCAGCTTATTAGGGCACTTCACAGATACGCAGTATTTT. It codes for CASSLLGHFTDTQYF.